Listed here are 32 T cell receptor beta chains from one sample, sequenced in a study of control samples from healthy donors and cancer patients. Sequencing was performed with immunoSEQ multiplex PCR; in TCRdb, only in-frame clones are kept and a portion is missing. The data show 150,000 to 200,000 clones, with approximately 90% seen just once and 0.68% held by the top ten. The sequencing input was blood. The receptors were sampled from a woman aged 30 to 39 in good health.

As to this clone: This CDR3 is also generated by other DNA sequences in the sample. This sequence joins TRBV27 and TRBJ2-7; 11 positions agree with TRBD2. The germline V gene has CDR1 MNHEY and CDR2 SMNVEV (reference sequence). The CDR3 has 14 residues. V lost 5 bases and J lost 4; bases outside the gene matches: 4. The CDR3 protein is CASSPGLAVYEQYF. The CDR3 nucleotides are TGTGCCAGCAGTCCGGGACTAGCGGTATACGAGCAGTACTTC.

The rearrangement joins TRBV4-3 to TRBJ1-1, with D hard to call. Trimming removed 5 bases from V and 3 bases from J, with 13 bases in between. The CDR3 runs to 14 residues. Germline CDR1 reads LGHNA; CDR2 reads YSLEER. In DNA form, the CDR3 reads TGCGCCAGCAGCGTCCGGGAGACCGACACTGAAGCTTTCTTT. It yields the protein CASSVRETDTEAFF.

The gene calls are TRBV4-1 and TRBJ2-3, with 9 bases aligning to TRBD1. The CDR3 loop spans 16 amino acids. Trimming cost V 1 base and J 1 base; bases outside gene matches: 3. Germline loops: CDR1 MGHRA, CDR2 YSYEKL. The CDR3 DNA follows: TGCGCCAGCAGCCAAGCTCGGACAGGGGGCACAGATACGCAGTATTTT. Translating gives CASSQARTGGTDTQYF.

The count of this clone is one. This rearrangement joins TRBV6-2 or TRBV6-3 to TRBJ2-7, with TRBD2 matching over 8 bases. Germline CDR1 reads MNHEY; CDR2 reads SVGEGT. The CDR3 length is 16 residues. The V and J ends lost 2 bases and 0 bases, in that order; junction bases with no gene match: 6. CDR3 protein: CASSYALAGISYEQYF. CDR3 DNA sequence: TGTGCCAGCAGTTACGCCCTAGCGGGTATCTCCTACGAGCAGTACTTC.

This clone has just one count. This chain connects TRBV19 to TRBJ1-2; D is undetermined. This CDR3 is built from 12 residues. The germline gives CDR1 LNHDA, CDR2 SQIVND (reference sequence). V lost 3 bases to trimming and J lost 8 bases, with 10 bases between them. CDR3 loop: CASSMGLRGYTF. DNA for the CDR3: TGTGCCAGTAGTATGGGATTACGAGGCTACACCTTC.

V and J are TRBV6-6 and TRBJ2-2; 12 bases line up with TRBD1. The V segment lost 6 bases and the J segment 3 bases; nucleotides outside the gene matches: 2. The CDR3 has 15 amino acids. Germline V gives CDR1 MNHNY, CDR2 SVGAGI (reference sequence). The CDR3 reads CASSGTGGHTGELFF. Here the CDR3 DNA reads TGTGCCAGCAGCGGGACAGGGGGCCACACCGGGGAGCTGTTTTTT.

V is TRBV27 and J is TRBJ2-7; 7 nucleotides line up with TRBD2. V lost 6 bases and J lost 2; bases outside the gene matches: 10. There are 15 residues in the CDR3. From germline, CDR1 is MNHEY and CDR2 SMNVEV (reference sequence). The CDR3 coding sequence is TGTGCCAGCAGCCGCCACACGGGAGGCCCCTACGAGCAGTACTTC. Protein sequence: CASSRHTGGPYEQYF.

As DNA, the CDR3 is TGTGCCAGCAGCTTAGCCTACACAGATACGCAGTATTTT. Protein: CASSLAYTDTQYF. This chain uses TRBV11-2 with TRBJ2-3; D call uncertain. Germline-derived CDR1 and CDR2 are SGHAT and FQNNGV. V was shortened by 1 base and J by 2 bases, with 4 bases between the two germline ends. This CDR3 comprises 13 residues.

V gene TRBV24-1 combines with J gene TRBJ2-7; the match to TRBD1 covers 11 bases. The V and J ends lost 9 bases and 3 bases, in that order; junction bases with no gene match: 9. This CDR3 comprises 15 residues. The germline V gene encodes CDR1 KGHDR and CDR2 SFDVKD. CDR3 region: CATSTGTGGDYEQYF. The CDR3 DNA sequence: TGTGCCACCTCCACCGGGACAGGGGGGGACTACGAGCAGTACTTC.

J is TRBJ2-7 and V is TRBV6-2 or TRBV6-3; 8 nucleotides agree with TRBD1. V dropped 2 bases and J dropped 3; count of bases not matched to a gene: 6. Germline values: CDR1 MNHEY, CDR2 SVGEGT. This CDR3 has 15 amino acids. This CDR3 is CASSYEAGGFYEQYF. CDR3 DNA: TGTGCCAGCAGTTACGAGGCAGGGGGCTTCTACGAGCAGTACTTC.

The rearrangement uses TRBV10-3 and TRBJ1-2, with 8 bases that match TRBD1. CDR3 length: 15 amino acids. Germline-derived CDR1 and CDR2 are ENHRY and SYGVKD. With V trimmed by 1 base and J by 6 bases, 7 bases remained unmatched. In DNA form, the CDR3 reads TGTGCCATCAGTGAGTTAGGACAGGGTGCTAATGGCTACACCTTC. Translated, it gives CAISELGQGANGYTF.

As for this clone: Other nucleotide sequences from this sample produce the same CDR3. J is TRBJ2-5 and V is TRBV6-1, with 8 nucleotides matching TRBD2. Germline V gene lookup returns CDR1 MNHNS and CDR2 SASEGT. The CDR3 extends over 15 amino acids. V was pared by 1 base and J by 0 bases, with 1 base of the junction left unmatched. The CDR3 loop is CASSEGAGDQETQYF. CDR3 sequence (DNA): TGTGCCAGCAGTGAAGGAGCGGGAGACCAAGAGACCCAGTACTTC.

This clone was found a few times. Other DNA sequences in this sample translate to the same CDR3. The chain uses TRBV7-9 and TRBJ2-7; D possibly uses TRBD1 or TRBD2 (5 bases each). Germline V gene data show CDR1 as SEHNR and CDR2 as FQNEAQ (reference sequence). Trimming took 3 bases from V and 7 from J, leaving 13 bases between them. This CDR3 is built from 13 residues. In DNA form, the CDR3 reads TGTGCCAGCAGCTTTTATGAGGGACGGGAGCAGTACTTC. This gives the protein CASSFYEGREQYF.

The chain couples TRBV6-2 or TRBV6-3 to TRBJ2-3; maybe TRBD2 (6 bases). Trimming shortened V by 2 bases and J by 2 bases, and 11 bases separated the two germline ends. CDR1 and CDR2 from the germline V gene are MNHEY and SVGEGT. The CDR3 loop spans 15 amino acids. CDR3 in DNA: TGTGCCAGCAGTTACGGGGGACTTGACACAGATACGCAGTATTTT. This encodes CASSYGGLDTDTQYF.

This clone was counted only a few times. J is TRBJ2-3 and V is TRBV6-5; 13 bases map to TRBD2. The CDR3 spans 14 residues. V was pared by 8 bases and J by 2 bases, with 1 base of the junction left unmatched. CDR1 and CDR2 from the germline V gene are MNHEY and SVGAGI. CDR3 residues: CASGTSGDTDTQYF. The CDR3, as DNA: TGTGCCAGCGGGACTAGCGGGGACACAGATACGCAGTATTTT.

This clone has a handful of counts. The rearrangement links TRBV2 to TRBJ1-5; a weak D match, TRBD1 (6 bases). V lost 8 bases and J lost 7, with 15 bases in between. CDR1 is SNHLY, CDR2 FYNNEI, per germline. This CDR3 has 13 amino acids. For the CDR3, the DNA is TGTGCCAGCTGGGCAGGGGAGAACCAGCCCCAGCATTTT. Its protein is CASWAGENQPQHF.

This rearrangement joins TRBV5-6 to TRBJ1-5; TRBD1 matches 7 bases. The V segment lost 4 bases and the J segment 6 bases; nucleotides outside the gene matches: 4. The CDR3 is 13 amino acids. In germline, CDR1 is SGHDT, CDR2 YYEEEE. The CDR3 nucleotides read TGTGCCAGCAGCCGACAGGGCGGTCAGCCCCAGCATTTT. Residues: CASSRQGGQPQHF.

The chain is built from TRBV18 and TRBJ2-2, with TRBD1 matching 9 bases. Trimming removed 5 bases from V and 1 base from J; junction bases left unmatched: 5. Germline V lookup: CDR1 KGHSH, CDR2 LQKENI. There are 16 residues in the CDR3. This CDR3 reads CASSNDRGRNTGELFF. The CDR3, as DNA: TGTGCCAGCTCAAATGACAGGGGGAGGAACACCGGGGAGCTGTTTTTT.

This clone has just one count. The genes are TRBV27 and TRBJ2-7, with a tentative D call TRBD1 (6 bases). There are 15 residues in the CDR3. Germline V gives CDR1 MNHEY, CDR2 SMNVEV (reference sequence). Trimming removed 4 bases at V and 3 bases at J, with 16 bases between. The CDR3 DNA reads as TGTGCCAGCAGTTATAAAACCGGGACACACTACGAGCAGTACTTC. It translates to CASSYKTGTHYEQYF.

The V gene is TRBV4-3, the J gene TRBJ1-1, with D hard to call. Trimming pared 4 bases from V and 3 bases from J, leaving 6 bases between. Germline V lookup: CDR1 LGHNA, CDR2 YSLEER. The CDR3 extends over 12 amino acids. CDR3 loop: CASSRKDTEAFF. The CDR3 nucleotides read TGCGCCAGCAGCCGTAAGGACACTGAAGCTTTCTTT.

The genes are TRBV10-3 and TRBJ2-2; D gene uncertain. CDR3 size: 13 residues. CDR1 is ENHRY, CDR2 SYGVKD, per germline. V was pared by 6 bases and J by 7 bases, with 12 bases between. The chain's CDR3 is CAISGTSYGELFF. CDR3 nucleotide sequence: TGTGCCATCAGCGGTACTTCATACGGGGAGCTGTTTTTT.

This rearrangement joins TRBV3-1 (or the pseudogene TRBV3-2) to TRBJ2-7; no definite D call. Germline lookup yields CDR1 LGHDT and CDR2 YNNKEL (reference sequence). The CDR3 covers 13 residues. V shed 3 bases and J shed 2 bases, with 8 bases lying between them. The DNA of the CDR3 is TGTGCCAGCAGCCAGAGCCTAGCCTACGAGCAGTACTTC. The encoded protein is CASSQSLAYEQYF.

The V call is TRBV6-5, the J call TRBJ1-5, with D hard to call. Between the trimmed V and J ends, which lost 6 bases and 7 bases, there was a span of 16 bases. Germline CDR1 and CDR2: MNHEY and SVGAGI. This CDR3 region has 14 residues. The CDR3 region has the DNA TGTGCCAGCAGCCTACGGGGTGAAGGACAGCCCCAGCATTTT. It codes for CASSLRGEGQPQHF.

The rearrangement links TRBV7-3 to TRBJ2-7, with 10 nucleotides matching TRBD1. CDR1 is SGHTA, CDR2 FQGTGA, per germline. The CDR3 totals 17 residues. J lost 4 bases, V lost 9 bases, and 18 bases had no gene match. CDR3 loop: CAREPGQGIYGVYEQYF. For the CDR3, the DNA is TGTGCCAGGGAACCGGGACAGGGGATCTACGGGGTTTACGAGCAGTACTTC.

The CDR3 reads CASSLTQTGGYEQYF. The CDR3 DNA reads as TGTGCCAGCAGCCTAACCCAGACAGGGGGTTACGAGCAGTACTTC. The chain employs TRBV28 and TRBJ2-7; 9 bases match TRBD1. Trimming took 6 bases from V and 4 from J; bases not matched to a gene: 10. The CDR3 totals 15 residues. The germline gives CDR1 MDHEN, CDR2 SYDVKM.

CDR3 protein: CASSQPNYGYTF. The CDR3 nucleotides are TGTGCCAGCAGCCAACCTAACTATGGCTACACCTTC. The V gene is TRBV4-2, the J gene TRBJ1-2; no definite D call. This CDR3 comprises 12 residues. Trimming removed 2 bases from V and 0 bases from J, with 1 base in between. Germline lookup yields CDR1 LGHNA and CDR2 YNFKEQ.

The rearrangement uses TRBV12-2 and TRBJ2-5; the table's D call of TRBD2 was not tested on the DNA. TRBV12-2 is assigned pseudogene status. The CDR3 has 14 amino acids. The CDR3 loop reads CASRSAGERETQYF. The CDR3 DNA follows: TGTGCAAGTCGCTCAGCGGGAGAAAGAGAGACCCAGTACTTC.

V and J are TRBV7-9 and TRBJ2-3; D is possibly TRBD2 (7 bases). CDR3 size: 15 residues. The germline V and J ends were trimmed by 5 bases and 3 bases, with 15 bases remaining between them. The germline V gene encodes CDR1 SEHNR and CDR2 FQNEAQ (reference sequence). For the CDR3, the DNA is TGTGCCAGCAGCCCGGCGGGGGCAGGGACAGATACGCAGTATTTT. This codes for CASSPAGAGTDTQYF.

This chain links TRBV19 with TRBJ2-5, with 12 bases lining up with TRBD1. CDR3 length: 15 residues. The germline CDR1 and CDR2 sequences are LNHDA and SQIVND (reference sequence). V trimming: 9 bases; J trimming: 2 bases; junction bases outside the gene matches: 7. The CDR3 loop reads CASRDRGHVQETQYF. The DNA of the CDR3 is TGTGCCAGCCGGGACAGGGGGCATGTTCAAGAGACCCAGTACTTC.

V usage is TRBV6-5 and J usage is TRBJ2-1; no clear D. CDR1 MNHEY and CDR2 SVGAGI come from the germline V gene. V was shortened by 6 bases and J by 0 bases, with 12 bases between the two germline ends. CDR3 length equals 15 residues. The CDR3 nucleotides are TGTGCCAGCAGCCGTGGCCGGAGCTCCTACAATGAGCAGTTCTTC. As protein: CASSRGRSSYNEQFF.

The chain is built from TRBV28 and TRBJ2-5, with a possible D match to TRBD1 (5 bases). CDR3 length equals 13 residues. V was trimmed by 5 bases and J by 5 bases, leaving 12 bases between them. Per the germline V gene, CDR1 is MDHEN and CDR2 is SYDVKM. CDR3 DNA sequence: TGTGCCAGCAGTATAGGGGTTAGGGAGACCCAGTACTTC. Translation: CASSIGVRETQYF.

CDR3 sequence reads: CASSLLISESYNEQFF. The CDR3 bases are TGTGCCAGCAGCCTACTAATTTCTGAGTCCTACAATGAGCAGTTCTTC. This chain joins TRBV14 and TRBJ2-1; unclear D gene. V lost 4 bases and J 1 base, leaving 14 bases between the germline ends. Germline lookup yields CDR1 SGHDN and CDR2 FVKESK. The CDR3 contains 16 residues.